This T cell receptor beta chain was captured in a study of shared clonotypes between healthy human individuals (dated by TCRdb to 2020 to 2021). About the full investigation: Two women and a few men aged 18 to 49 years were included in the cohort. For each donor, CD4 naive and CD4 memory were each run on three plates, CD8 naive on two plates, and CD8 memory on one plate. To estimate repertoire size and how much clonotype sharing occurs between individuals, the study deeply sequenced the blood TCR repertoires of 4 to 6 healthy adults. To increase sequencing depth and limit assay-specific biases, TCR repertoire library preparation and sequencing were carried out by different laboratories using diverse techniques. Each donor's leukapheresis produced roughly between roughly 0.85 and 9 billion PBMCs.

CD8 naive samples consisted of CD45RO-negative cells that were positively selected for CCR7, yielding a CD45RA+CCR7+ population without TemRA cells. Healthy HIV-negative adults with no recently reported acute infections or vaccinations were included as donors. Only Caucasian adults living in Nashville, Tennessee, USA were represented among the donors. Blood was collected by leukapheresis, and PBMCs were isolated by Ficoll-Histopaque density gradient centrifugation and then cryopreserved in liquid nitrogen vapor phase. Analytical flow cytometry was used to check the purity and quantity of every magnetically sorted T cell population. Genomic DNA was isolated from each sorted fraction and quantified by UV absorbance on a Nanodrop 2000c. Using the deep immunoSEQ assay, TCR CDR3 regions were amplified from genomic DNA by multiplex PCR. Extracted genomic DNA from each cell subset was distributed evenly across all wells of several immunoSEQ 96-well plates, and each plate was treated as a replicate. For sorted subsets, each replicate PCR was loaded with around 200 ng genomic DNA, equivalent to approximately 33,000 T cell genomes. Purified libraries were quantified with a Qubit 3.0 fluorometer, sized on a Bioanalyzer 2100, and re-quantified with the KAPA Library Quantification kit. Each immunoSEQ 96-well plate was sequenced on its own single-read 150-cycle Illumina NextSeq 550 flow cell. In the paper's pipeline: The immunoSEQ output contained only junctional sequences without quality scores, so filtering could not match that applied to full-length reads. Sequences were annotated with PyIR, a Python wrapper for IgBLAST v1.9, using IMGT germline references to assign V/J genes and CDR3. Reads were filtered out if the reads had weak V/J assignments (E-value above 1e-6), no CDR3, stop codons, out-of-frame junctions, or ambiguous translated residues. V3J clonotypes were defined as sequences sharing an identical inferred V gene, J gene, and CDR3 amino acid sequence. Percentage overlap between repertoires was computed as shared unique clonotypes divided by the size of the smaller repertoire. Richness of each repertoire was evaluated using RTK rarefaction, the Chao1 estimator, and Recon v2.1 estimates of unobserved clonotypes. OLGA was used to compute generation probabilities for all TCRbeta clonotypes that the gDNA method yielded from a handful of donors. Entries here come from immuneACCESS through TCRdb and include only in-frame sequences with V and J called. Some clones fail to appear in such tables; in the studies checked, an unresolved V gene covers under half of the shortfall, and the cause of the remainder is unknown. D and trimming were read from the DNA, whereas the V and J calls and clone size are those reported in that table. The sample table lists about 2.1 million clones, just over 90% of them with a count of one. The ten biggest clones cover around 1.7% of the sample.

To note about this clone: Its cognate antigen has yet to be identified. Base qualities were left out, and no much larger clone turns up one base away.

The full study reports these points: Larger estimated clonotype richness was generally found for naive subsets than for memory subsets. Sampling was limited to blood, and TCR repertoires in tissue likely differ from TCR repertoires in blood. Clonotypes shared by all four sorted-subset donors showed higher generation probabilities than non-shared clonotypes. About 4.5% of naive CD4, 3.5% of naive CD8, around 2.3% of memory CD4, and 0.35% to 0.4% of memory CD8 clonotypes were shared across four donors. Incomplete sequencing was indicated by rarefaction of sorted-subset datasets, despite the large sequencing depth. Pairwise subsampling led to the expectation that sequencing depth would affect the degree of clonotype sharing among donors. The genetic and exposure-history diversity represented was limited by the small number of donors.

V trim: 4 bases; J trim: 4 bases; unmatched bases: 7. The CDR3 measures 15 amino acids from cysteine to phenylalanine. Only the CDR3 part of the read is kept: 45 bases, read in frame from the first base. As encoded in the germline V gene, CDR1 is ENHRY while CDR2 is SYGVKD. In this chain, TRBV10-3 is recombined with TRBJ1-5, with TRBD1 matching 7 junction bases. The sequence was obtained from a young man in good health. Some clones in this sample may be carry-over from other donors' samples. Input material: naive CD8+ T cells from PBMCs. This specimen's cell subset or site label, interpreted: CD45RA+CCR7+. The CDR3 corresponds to CAISAEGAWNQPQHF. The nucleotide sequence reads TGTGCCATCAGTGCAGAGGGGGCCTGGAATCAGCCCCAGCATTTT.